A single sample gave rise to the 9 T cell receptor beta chains below, sequenced in a study of blood T cell repertoires in COVID-19. Assay used: immunoSEQ multiplex PCR; TCRdb lists only in-frame clones, some missing. The sample yields more than 90,000 clones, around 83% seen once. The sample taken for sequencing was peripheral blood. Source of these receptors: a man aged 40-49 years with acute or convalescent COVID-19.

The chain is built from TRBV6-1 and TRBJ2-5, with TRBD2 as a possible D gene (5 bases). Germline V CDR1 and CDR2: MNHNS, SASEGT. The V gene lost 0 bases and the J gene lost 7 bases, with 18 bases spanning the gap. This CDR3 is 16 amino acids long. The CDR3 reads CASSEALLGGLATQYF. CDR3 nucleotide sequence: TGTGCCAGCAGTGAAGCGCTTCTCGGCGGGCTCGCGACCCAGTACTTC.

The CDR3 reads CASSHEGSKTSYEQYF. In nucleotides, the CDR3 is TGCGCCAGCAGTCATGAGGGCAGTAAAACCTCCTACGAGCAGTACTTC. V and J are TRBV23-1 and TRBJ2-7, with D maybe TRBD2 (5 bases). TRBV23-1 is assigned to the ORF class and has an uncertain function. V lost 3 bases and J lost 0, with 15 bases in between. The CDR3 runs 16 residues.

This clone was counted a single time. The gene calls are TRBV11-3 and TRBJ2-1; D is possibly TRBD2 (5 bases). Per the germline V gene, CDR1 is SGHNT and CDR2 is YENEEA. This CDR3 spans 15 amino acids. V was trimmed by 5 bases and J by 0 bases, leaving 11 bases between them. The CDR3 region is CASSPEAGSYNEQFF. CDR3 bases: TGTGCCAGCAGCCCCGAGGCGGGCTCCTACAATGAGCAGTTCTTC.

A single count supports this clone. The V and J genes are TRBV3-1 (or the pseudogene TRBV3-2) and TRBJ2-2; 8 positions match TRBD2. CDR3 length: 17 residues. V gave up 1 base and J gave up 0 bases; unmatched junction bases: 4. Germline-derived CDR1 and CDR2 are LGHDT and YNNKEL (reference sequence). The CDR3 coding sequence is TGTGCCAGCAGCCAAGTGGGTAGCGGGGCGAACACCGGGGAGCTGTTTTTT. Its protein is CASSQVGSGANTGELFF.

The genes are TRBV7-8 and TRBJ2-3; possible D gene TRBD2, 6 bases. V was shortened by 5 bases and J by 2 bases, with 17 bases between the two germline ends. The germline CDR1 and CDR2 sequences are SGHVS and FQNEAQ. The CDR3 has 16 amino acids. Here the CDR3 reads CASSLWFSGSTDTQYF. In nucleotides, the CDR3 is TGTGCCAGCAGCCTTTGGTTTAGCGGATCCACAGATACGCAGTATTTT.

This clone has more than one count but fewer than ten. This chain joins TRBV7-8 and TRBJ1-5; TRBD1 agrees at 7 bases. Germline values: CDR1 SGHVS, CDR2 FQNEAQ. CDR3 length: 13 amino acids. V lost 5 bases and J lost 9; bases outside the gene matches: 7. CDR3 nucleotides: TGTGCCAGCAGCCTCGACAGGGAACGGCCCCAGCATTTT. Translated, it gives CASSLDRERPQHF.

The J gene is TRBJ2-1, the V gene TRBV6-6; 16 positions match TRBD2. The junction had 8 bases not matched to a gene; V was cut back by 5 bases and J by 7 bases. This CDR3 is built from 17 residues. Germline loops: CDR1 MNHNY, CDR2 SVGAGI (reference sequence). CDR3 nucleotides: TGTGCCAGCAGTCGCGGGACTAGCGGGAGGGCCGGAAATGAGCAGTTCTTC. Translation gives CASSRGTSGRAGNEQFF.

This clone showed up just a few times. The V gene is TRBV6-6, the J gene TRBJ2-3; the match to TRBD2 covers 9 bases. V shed 6 bases, J shed 6 bases, and the junction held 7 bases outside the gene matches. CDR1 is MNHNY, CDR2 SVGAGI, per germline (reference sequence). This CDR3 has 14 amino acids. The CDR3 loop is CASRPDLAGDTQYF. CDR3 coding DNA: TGTGCCAGCAGACCTGACCTAGCGGGGGATACGCAGTATTTT.

This chain links TRBV7-2 with TRBJ2-7, with a tentative D call TRBD2 (5 bases). Germline assignment: CDR1 SGHTA and CDR2 FQGNSA. This CDR3 contains 13 residues. Trimming cost V 4 bases and J 1 base, with 8 bases left between them. The CDR3 region has the DNA TGTGCCAGCAGCTCGCGAGGGTCCTACGAGCAGTACTTC. Translating it yields CASSSRGSYEQYF.